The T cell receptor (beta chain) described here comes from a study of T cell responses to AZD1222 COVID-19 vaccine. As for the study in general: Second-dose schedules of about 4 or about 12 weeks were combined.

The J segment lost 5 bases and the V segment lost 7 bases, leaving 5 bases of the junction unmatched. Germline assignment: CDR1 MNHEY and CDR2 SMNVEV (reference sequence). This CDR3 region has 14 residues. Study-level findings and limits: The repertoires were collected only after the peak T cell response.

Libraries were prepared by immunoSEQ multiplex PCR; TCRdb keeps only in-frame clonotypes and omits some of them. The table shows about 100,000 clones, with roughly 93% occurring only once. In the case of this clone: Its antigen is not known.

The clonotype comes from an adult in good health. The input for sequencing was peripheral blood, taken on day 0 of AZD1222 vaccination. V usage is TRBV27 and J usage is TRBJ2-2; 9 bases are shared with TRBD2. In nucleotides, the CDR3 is TGTGCCAGCACCTGGACTAGCGAGACCGGGGAGCTGTTTTTT. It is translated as CASTWTSETGELFF.